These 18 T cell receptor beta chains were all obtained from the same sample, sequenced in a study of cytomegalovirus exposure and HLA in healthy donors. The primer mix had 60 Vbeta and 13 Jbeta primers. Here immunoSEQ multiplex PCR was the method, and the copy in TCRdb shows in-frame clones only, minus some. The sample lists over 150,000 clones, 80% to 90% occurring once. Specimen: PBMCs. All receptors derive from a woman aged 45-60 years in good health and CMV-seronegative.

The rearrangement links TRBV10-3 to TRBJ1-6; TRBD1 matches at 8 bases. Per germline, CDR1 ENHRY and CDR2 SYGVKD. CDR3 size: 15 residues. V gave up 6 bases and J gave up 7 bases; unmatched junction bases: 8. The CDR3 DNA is TGTGCCATCAGCCACACAGGGGACAGGAATTCACCCCTCCACTTT. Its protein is CAISHTGDRNSPLHF.

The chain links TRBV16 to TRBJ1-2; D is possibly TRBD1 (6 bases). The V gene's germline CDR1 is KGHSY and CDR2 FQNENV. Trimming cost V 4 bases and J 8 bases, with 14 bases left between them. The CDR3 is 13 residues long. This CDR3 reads CASSRFGQSGYTF. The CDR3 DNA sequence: TGTGCCAGCAGCCGTTTCGGACAGTCGGGCTACACCTTC.

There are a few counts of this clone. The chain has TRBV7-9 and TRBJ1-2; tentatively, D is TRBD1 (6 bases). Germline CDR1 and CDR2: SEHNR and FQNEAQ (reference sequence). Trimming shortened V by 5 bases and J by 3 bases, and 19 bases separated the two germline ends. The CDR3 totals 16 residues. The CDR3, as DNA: TGTGCCAGCAGCACTGATCCCGACAGGTTTCACTATGGCTACACCTTC. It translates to CASSTDPDRFHYGYTF.

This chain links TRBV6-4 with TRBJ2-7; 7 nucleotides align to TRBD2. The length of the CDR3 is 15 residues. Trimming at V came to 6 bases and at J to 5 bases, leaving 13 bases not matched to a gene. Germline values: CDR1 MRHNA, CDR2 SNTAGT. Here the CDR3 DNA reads TGTGCCAGCAGGGGGACCGGGACTACCACCCACGAGCAGTACTTC. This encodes CASRGTGTTTHEQYF.

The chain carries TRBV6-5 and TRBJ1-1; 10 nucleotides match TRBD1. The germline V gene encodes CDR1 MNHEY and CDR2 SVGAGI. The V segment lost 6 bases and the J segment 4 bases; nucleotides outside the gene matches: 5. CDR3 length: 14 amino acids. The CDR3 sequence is CASRDRGLSTEAFF. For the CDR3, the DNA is TGTGCCAGCAGAGACAGGGGGCTCAGCACTGAAGCTTTCTTT.

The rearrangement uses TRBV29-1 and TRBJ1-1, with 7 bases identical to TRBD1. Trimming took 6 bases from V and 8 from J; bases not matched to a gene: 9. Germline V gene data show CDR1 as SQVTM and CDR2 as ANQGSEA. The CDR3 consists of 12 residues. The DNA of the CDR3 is TGCAGCGTGGGACAGCAGGTCGGGGAAGCTTTCTTT. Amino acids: CSVGQQVGEAFF.

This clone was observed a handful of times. The CDR3 loop is CASSPLQARYGYTF. CDR3 DNA sequence: TGTGCCAGCAGCCCGTTACAGGCCCGCTATGGCTACACCTTC. The chain uses TRBV11-2 and TRBJ1-2; perhaps TRBD1 as D (5 bases). Between the trimmed V and J ends, which lost 5 bases and 4 bases, there was a span of 14 bases. This CDR3 has 14 amino acids. CDR1 and CDR2 (germline): SGHAT, FQNNGV.

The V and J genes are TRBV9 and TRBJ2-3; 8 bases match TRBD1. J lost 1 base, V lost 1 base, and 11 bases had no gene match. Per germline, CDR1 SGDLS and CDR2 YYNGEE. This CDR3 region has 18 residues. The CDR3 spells CASSVPRTPGQGTDTQYF. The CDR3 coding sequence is TGTGCCAGCAGCGTACCGAGGACCCCGGGACAGGGCACAGATACGCAGTATTTT.

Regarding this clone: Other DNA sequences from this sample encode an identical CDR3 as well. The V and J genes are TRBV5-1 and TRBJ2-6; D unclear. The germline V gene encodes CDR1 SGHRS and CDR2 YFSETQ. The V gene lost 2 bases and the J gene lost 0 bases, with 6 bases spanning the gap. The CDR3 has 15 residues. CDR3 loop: CASSFTVSGANVLTF. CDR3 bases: TGCGCCAGCAGCTTCACAGTCTCTGGGGCCAACGTCCTGACTTTC.

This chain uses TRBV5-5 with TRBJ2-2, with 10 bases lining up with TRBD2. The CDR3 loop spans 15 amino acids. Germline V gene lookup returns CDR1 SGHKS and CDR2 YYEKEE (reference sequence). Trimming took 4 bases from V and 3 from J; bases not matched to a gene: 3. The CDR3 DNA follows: TGTGCCAGCAGCCAGGGACTAGCGCACACCGGGGAGCTGTTTTTT. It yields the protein CASSQGLAHTGELFF.

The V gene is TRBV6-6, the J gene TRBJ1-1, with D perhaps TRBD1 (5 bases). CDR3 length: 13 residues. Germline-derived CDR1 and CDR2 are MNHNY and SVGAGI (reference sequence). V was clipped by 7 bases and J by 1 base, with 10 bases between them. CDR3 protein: CASTRQKNTEAFF. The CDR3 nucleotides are TGTGCCAGCACCCGACAGAAGAACACTGAAGCTTTCTTT.

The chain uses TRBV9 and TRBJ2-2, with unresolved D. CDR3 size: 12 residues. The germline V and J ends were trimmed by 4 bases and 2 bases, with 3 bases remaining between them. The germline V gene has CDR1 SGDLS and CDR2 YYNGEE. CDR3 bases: TGTGCCAGCAGCCTAAACACCGGGGAGCTGTTTTTT. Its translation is CASSLNTGELFF.

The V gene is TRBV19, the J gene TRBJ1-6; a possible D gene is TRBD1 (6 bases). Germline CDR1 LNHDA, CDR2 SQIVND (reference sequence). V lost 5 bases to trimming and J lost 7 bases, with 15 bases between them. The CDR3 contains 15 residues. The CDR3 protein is CASSYGQIENSPLHF. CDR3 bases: TGTGCCAGTAGTTACGGACAGATCGAAAATTCACCCCTCCACTTT.

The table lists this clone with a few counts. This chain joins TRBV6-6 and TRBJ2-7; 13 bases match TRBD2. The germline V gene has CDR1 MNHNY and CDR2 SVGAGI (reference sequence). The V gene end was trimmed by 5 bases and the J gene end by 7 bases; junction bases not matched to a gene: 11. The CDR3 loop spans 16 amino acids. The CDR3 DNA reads TGTGCCAGCAGTCCCGAGACTAGCGGGAGGCCCGGGGAGCAGTACTTC. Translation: CASSPETSGRPGEQYF.

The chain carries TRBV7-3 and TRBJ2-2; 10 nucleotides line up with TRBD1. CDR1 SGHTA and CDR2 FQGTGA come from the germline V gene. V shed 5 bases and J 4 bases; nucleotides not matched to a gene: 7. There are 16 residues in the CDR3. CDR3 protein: CASSQRQGAGTGELFF. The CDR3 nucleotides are TGTGCCAGCAGCCAACGACAGGGGGCGGGCACCGGGGAGCTGTTTTTT.

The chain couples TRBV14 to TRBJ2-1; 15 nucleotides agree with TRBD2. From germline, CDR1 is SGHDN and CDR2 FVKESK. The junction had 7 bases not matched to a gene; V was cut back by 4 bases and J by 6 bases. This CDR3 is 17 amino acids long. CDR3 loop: CASSPRTSGRGGNEQFF. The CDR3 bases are TGTGCCAGCAGCCCCCGGACTAGCGGGAGGGGAGGCAATGAGCAGTTCTTC.

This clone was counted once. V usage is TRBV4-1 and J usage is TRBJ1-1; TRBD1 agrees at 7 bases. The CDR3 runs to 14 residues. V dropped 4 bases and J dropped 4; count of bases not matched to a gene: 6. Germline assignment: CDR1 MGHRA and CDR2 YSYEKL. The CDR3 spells CASSRGQEVTEAFF. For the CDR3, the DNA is TGCGCCAGCAGCCGAGGACAGGAGGTCACTGAAGCTTTCTTT.

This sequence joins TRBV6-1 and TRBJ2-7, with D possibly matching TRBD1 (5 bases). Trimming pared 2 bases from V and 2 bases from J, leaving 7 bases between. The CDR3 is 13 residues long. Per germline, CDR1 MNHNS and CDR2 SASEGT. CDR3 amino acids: CASSESGPYEQYF. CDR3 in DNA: TGTGCCAGCAGTGAATCAGGGCCCTACGAGCAGTACTTC.